This record covers a single T cell receptor (beta chain). Its target is not known. The CDR3 length is 15 residues. V lost 6 bases and J lost 0; bases outside the gene matches: 6. Looked up from germline, CDR1 is MNHEY and CDR2 is SVGEGT. The data are from a study of CD8 T cells in ankylosing spondylitis. Findings and limits, study-wide: The authors reported significant enrichment of disease-linked clones in matched ankylosing spondylitis synovial fluid. Made up of eight or nine highly homologous variants, a TCR beta motif appeared characteristic of ankylosing spondylitis blood. Researchers report that disease-linked clones proved CD8+ and relatively rare in peripheral blood.

From the 5' RACE reads, TCRdb called clonotypes with MiXCR, one entry per CDR3 protein. Here the sample spans 700,000 or so distinct CDR3 sequences, 15% to 20% being singletons. Material: blood, either unsorted or a sorted T cell fraction (not recorded which). The gene calls are TRBV6-2 or TRBV6-3 and TRBJ2-7; 9 nucleotides agree with TRBD1. The sequence was obtained from a male donor with ankylosing spondylitis. This chain's CDR3 is CASRPQGAGSYEQYF. The CDR3, as DNA: TGTGCCAGCAGGCCACAGGGGGCCGGCTCCTACGAGCAGTACTTC.